The 26 T cell receptor beta chains in this list originate from one sample, sequenced in a study of cytomegalovirus exposure and HLA in healthy donors. PCR involved 60 Vbeta and 13 Jbeta primers. Data came from immunoSEQ multiplex PCR; TCRdb stores just in-frame clones and leaves some out. The sample carries about 160,000 clones, 80% recorded once. The sample comprised PBMCs. These receptors all come from a woman aged 45 to 65 in good health and CMV-seronegative.

J is TRBJ1-1 and V is TRBV6-5, with 7 bases aligning to TRBD1. CDR3 length equals 16 residues. Germline assignment: CDR1 MNHEY and CDR2 SVGAGI. J gave up 5 bases and V 4 bases, and 13 bases lay outside the gene matches. CDR3 sequence: CASSFDSYRGRTEAFF. The CDR3 nucleotides are TGTGCCAGCAGTTTCGACTCCTACAGGGGAAGGACTGAAGCTTTCTTT.

This clone appeared once. V usage is TRBV7-9 and J usage is TRBJ2-1; D is perhaps TRBD2 (5 bases). The germline V gene encodes CDR1 SEHNR and CDR2 FQNEAQ (reference sequence). There are 11 residues in the CDR3. The CDR3 region has the DNA TGTGAGAGCCGGGGTGGCTATGAGCAGTTCTTC. This codes for CESRGGYEQFF.

Regarding this clone: A read error may produce the germline difference seen at one junction end. The V and J genes are TRBV12-5 and TRBJ2-3, with 10 bases aligning to TRBD2. Germline-derived CDR1 and CDR2 are LGHNT and FRNRAP. CDR3 size: 18 residues. Here the CDR3 reads CASGLGGIAGGSTDTQYF. The CDR3, as DNA: TGTGCTAGTGGCTTGGGGGGGATAGCGGGAGGCTCCACAGATACGCAGTATTTT.

The rearrangement uses TRBV10-3 and TRBJ1-2; D is possibly TRBD1 (5 bases). V lost 2 bases to trimming and J lost 6 bases, with 13 bases between them. The CDR3 runs 14 residues. Germline V gene sequence: CDR1 ENHRY, CDR2 SYGVKD. CDR3 amino acids: CAISELGGDDGYTF. In DNA, the CDR3 is TGTGCCATCAGTGAGCTTGGGGGGGACGATGGCTACACCTTC.

The chain combines TRBV18 with TRBJ2-7; tentative D call: TRBD1 (7 bases). Trimming took off 4 bases at V and 5 bases at J, with 15 bases between the two ends. Germline V gene sequence: CDR1 KGHSH, CDR2 LQKENI. The CDR3 is 14 amino acids. The CDR3 region has the DNA TGTGCCAGCTCACGCTACAGGGGACTGGACGAGCAGTACTTC. Amino acid sequence: CASSRYRGLDEQYF.

The V gene is TRBV19, the J gene TRBJ2-3; D unresolved. V was cut by 1 base and J by 6 bases, with 8 bases left in between. Germline assignment: CDR1 LNHDA and CDR2 SQIVND (reference sequence). The CDR3 covers 13 residues. The CDR3 protein is CASSIATGDTQYF. CDR3 coding DNA: TGTGCCAGTAGTATAGCCACCGGGGATACGCAGTATTTT.

This clone has just one count. This chain joins TRBV4-2 and TRBJ2-7, with D possibly TRBD1 on 6 matching bases. With 3 bases removed from V and 0 bases from J, the gap between germline ends came to 12 bases. The length of the CDR3 is 15 residues. In germline, CDR1 is LGHNA, CDR2 YNFKEQ. The CDR3 loop is CASSHWTESSYEQYF. In DNA form, the CDR3 reads TGTGCCAGCAGCCATTGGACAGAGAGCTCCTACGAGCAGTACTTC.

The V and J genes are TRBV6-1 and TRBJ2-3; TRBD1 agrees at 9 bases. CDR3 length: 15 residues. Looked up from germline, CDR1 is MNHNS and CDR2 is SASEGT. V lost 10 bases, J lost 3 bases, and 11 bases stayed unmatched. CDR3 nucleotides: TGTGCCATCGGAATATGGGACAGGGTGACAGATACGCAGTATTTT. Residues: CAIGIWDRVTDTQYF.

The chain carries TRBV4-1 and TRBJ1-4; 9 bases are a match to TRBD1. After removal of 2 bases from V and 9 bases from J, the junction contained 7 bases not matched to a gene. The length of the CDR3 is 15 residues. Germline V gives CDR1 MGHRA, CDR2 YSYEKL. This CDR3 is CASSQPRDRDKKLFF. The CDR3 bases are TGCGCCAGCAGCCAACCCCGGGACAGGGATAAAAAACTGTTTTTT.

V usage is TRBV9 and J usage is TRBJ2-5, with a possible D match to TRBD2 (6 bases). CDR1 and CDR2 from the germline V gene are SGDLS and YYNGEE. Trimming stripped 6 bases from V and 5 bases from J, with 23 bases between. The CDR3 is 16 residues long. The CDR3 sequence: CASTPDYQRGGETQYF. In DNA form, the CDR3 reads TGTGCCAGCACTCCGGACTACCAGAGGGGAGGTGAGACCCAGTACTTC.

This sequence joins TRBV19 and TRBJ2-1, with 9 nucleotides matching TRBD1. The germline gives CDR1 LNHDA, CDR2 SQIVND (reference sequence). V lost 6 bases, J lost 4 bases, and 13 bases stayed unmatched. The CDR3 extends over 17 amino acids. CDR3 amino acids: CASSLLGTGRGYNEQFF. For the CDR3, the DNA is TGTGCCAGTAGCCTCCTCGGGACAGGGAGGGGATACAATGAGCAGTTCTTC.

This clone was seen a few times. The genes are TRBV12-5 and TRBJ1-5; D not certain. This CDR3 contains 12 residues. Germline V gene sequence: CDR1 LGHNT, CDR2 FRNRAP. V lost 5 bases and J lost 4, with 6 bases in between. The CDR3 here is CASGRTNQPQHF. The CDR3 DNA is TGTGCTAGTGGTCGAACAAATCAGCCCCAGCATTTT.

The chain carries TRBV4-2 and TRBJ2-1; 12 bases match TRBD2. Germline V gene data show CDR1 as LGHNA and CDR2 as YNFKEQ. CDR3 length: 15 amino acids. The V and J ends lost 1 base and 8 bases, in that order; junction bases with no gene match: 3. The DNA for the CDR3 is TGTGCCAGCAGCCAAGGGACTAGCGGGATCGATGAGCAGTTCTTC. Translation: CASSQGTSGIDEQFF.

The chain has TRBV4-2 and TRBJ2-7; 9 bases fit TRBD1. J was trimmed by 4 bases and V by 0 bases; bases with no gene match: 4. Germline-derived CDR1 and CDR2 are LGHNA and YNFKEQ. There are 15 residues in the CDR3. For the CDR3, the DNA is TGTGCCAGCAGCCAAGACACAGGGGGCGCATACGAGCAGTACTTC. Amino acids: CASSQDTGGAYEQYF.

CDR3 in amino acids: CASSRFKDSLWGYTF. CDR3 in DNA: TGTGCCAGCAGTCGGTTTAAAGACAGCCTTTGGGGCTACACCTTC. This chain links TRBV6-5 with TRBJ1-2; the D gene is possibly TRBD1 (5 bases). Germline V lookup: CDR1 MNHEY, CDR2 SVGAGI. With 5 bases removed from V and 8 bases from J, the gap between germline ends came to 21 bases. The length of the CDR3 is 15 residues.

The V gene is TRBV15, the J gene TRBJ2-5; maybe TRBD2 (6 bases). Germline V CDR1 and CDR2: LNHNV, YYDKDF (reference sequence). Trimming cost V 0 bases and J 5 bases, with 13 bases left between them. CDR3 length: 15 residues. CDR3: CATSRDRLGRETQYF. DNA of the CDR3: TGTGCCACCAGCAGAGATCGACTAGGAAGGGAGACCCAGTACTTC.

The chain carries TRBV30 and TRBJ2-1; 10 bases are shared with TRBD2. The CDR3 is 13 amino acids. With V trimmed by 8 bases and J by 6 bases, 7 bases remained unmatched. The germline gives CDR1 GTSNPN, CDR2 SVGIG (reference sequence). CDR3 amino acids: CALQREGGNEQFF. CDR3 sequence (DNA): TGTGCCCTCCAGCGGGAGGGTGGCAATGAGCAGTTCTTC.

The V gene is TRBV7-6, the J gene TRBJ1-5, with 9 bases lining up with TRBD1. In germline, CDR1 is SGHVS, CDR2 FNYEAQ. The CDR3 extends over 17 amino acids. The J segment lost 3 bases and the V segment lost 5 bases, leaving 11 bases of the junction unmatched. For the CDR3, the DNA is TGTGCCAGCAGCCTAACAGGGGGCAGGGGCCTCAATCAGCCCCAGCATTTT. It encodes CASSLTGGRGLNQPQHF.

The gene calls are TRBV27 and TRBJ2-5; 8 nucleotides line up with TRBD2. CDR1 is MNHEY, CDR2 SMNVEV, per germline (reference sequence). V shed 1 base and J 4 bases; nucleotides not matched to a gene: 2. CDR3 length: 14 amino acids. The CDR3 is CASSLLTSAETQYF. CDR3 sequence (DNA): TGTGCCAGCAGTTTATTGACTAGCGCAGAGACCCAGTACTTC.

This sequence joins TRBV4-1 and TRBJ2-3; 11 bases map to TRBD2. V trimming: 3 bases; J trimming: 4 bases; junction bases outside the gene matches: 6. This CDR3 has 16 residues. Per the germline V gene, CDR1 is MGHRA and CDR2 is YSYEKL. CDR3 bases: TGCGCCAGCAGCCAGGGACTAGCGGTGAAGGCAGATACGCAGTATTTT. Translated, it gives CASSQGLAVKADTQYF.

The rearrangement links TRBV19 to TRBJ2-5, with D uncertain. There are 15 residues in the CDR3. Germline CDR1 LNHDA, CDR2 SQIVND (reference sequence). The germline V and J ends were trimmed by 6 bases and 4 bases, with 18 bases remaining between them. For the CDR3, the DNA is TGTGCCAGTAGCTTACATAATACCGCACGAGAGACCCAGTACTTC. This sequence encodes CASSLHNTARETQYF.

V gene TRBV5-4 combines with J gene TRBJ1-5; D ambiguous. The CDR3 consists of 12 residues. In germline, CDR1 is SGHNT, CDR2 YYREEE (reference sequence). V lost 0 bases to trimming and J lost 9 bases, with 7 bases between them. CDR3 DNA sequence: TGTGCCAGCAGCTTGGCCGAGGGGCCCCAGCATTTT. It yields the protein CASSLAEGPQHF.

The chain combines TRBV28 with TRBJ1-1; no definite D call. This CDR3 comprises 12 residues. Germline V gives CDR1 MDHEN, CDR2 SYDVKM. The V end lost 10 bases, the J end lost 2 bases, and 11 bases lay between the germline ends. This CDR3 reads CATELPNTEAFF. The CDR3 DNA is TGTGCCACCGAGCTACCTAACACTGAAGCTTTCTTT.

The chain recombines TRBV7-2 with TRBJ1-2, with D unclear. Germline CDR1 is SGHTA and CDR2 is FQGNSA. V lost 1 base and J 5 bases, leaving 8 bases between the germline ends. The length of the CDR3 is 13 residues. The CDR3 sequence is CASSLGGSYGYTF. Written as DNA, the CDR3 is TGTGCCAGCAGCTTAGGAGGATCTTATGGCTACACCTTC.

The chain carries TRBV10-3 and TRBJ1-2; 12 bases are shared with TRBD1. Germline V CDR1 and CDR2: ENHRY, SYGVKD. V lost 6 bases, J lost 8 bases, and 13 bases stayed unmatched. The CDR3 consists of 16 residues. The chain's CDR3 is CAISGGDRGLSVGYTF. CDR3 sequence (DNA): TGTGCCATCAGCGGGGGGGACAGGGGGCTCTCGGTCGGCTACACCTTC.

This rearrangement joins TRBV27 to TRBJ1-2, with 9 bases matching TRBD1. Germline CDR1 reads MNHEY; CDR2 reads SMNVEV (reference sequence). The V segment lost 1 base and the J segment 4 bases; nucleotides outside the gene matches: 13. This CDR3 contains 18 residues. CDR3 protein: CASSLLGQGAGARYGYTF. The CDR3 bases are TGTGCCAGCAGTTTATTGGGACAGGGAGCAGGAGCACGCTATGGCTACACCTTC.